One and the same sample provided the 16 T cell receptor beta chains below, sequenced in a study of Ad26.COV2.S vaccination and SARS-CoV-2 variants. Treatment of the sample: about 20 received Ad26.COV2.S at low or high dose, single or two shots; five or six received placebo; per-sample allocation not given. Collection of the samples took place on day 63 after the first injection of vaccine or placebo. Generated by immunoSEQ multiplex PCR, the TCRdb table keeps only in-frame clones and is missing some. The sample gives more than 300,000 clones, around 84% of which show up once; 1.9% is in the top ten. This specimen was peripheral blood, taken in a trial of Ad26.COV2.S vaccine versus placebo. The origin of the receptors is a person between 18 and 65 years old who received the Ad26.COV2.S COVID-19 vaccine or a placebo.

The CDR3 is CASSTLGTGSNQPQHF. The CDR3 nucleotides read TGTGCCAGCAGTACCTTAGGGACAGGCAGCAATCAGCCCCAGCATTTT. The chain joins TRBV21-1 to TRBJ1-5; the DNA was not compared with TRBD1, the D call given in the table. TRBV21-1 is flagged as a pseudogene. The CDR3 runs 16 residues.

The chain combines TRBV18 with TRBJ2-7, with D maybe TRBD1 (6 bases). The germline V gene has CDR1 KGHSH and CDR2 LQKENI. CDR3 size: 13 residues. The V end was cut by 6 bases, the J end by 7 bases, with 16 bases between. The DNA for the CDR3 is TGTGCCAGCTCGCCCTTTTCCAGGGGTGAGCAGTACTTC. It encodes CASSPFSRGEQYF.

V is TRBV9 and J is TRBJ1-5; 9 nucleotides match TRBD1. The germline V gene encodes CDR1 SGDLS and CDR2 YYNGEE. The J segment lost 4 bases and the V segment lost 5 bases, leaving 4 bases of the junction unmatched. This CDR3 is built from 14 residues. CDR3 DNA sequence: TGTGCCAGCAGTGCGACAGGGGGTAATCAGCCCCAGCATTTT. Its protein is CASSATGGNQPQHF.

Ten or more counts support this clone. This sequence joins TRBV18 and TRBJ2-7; 9 positions agree with TRBD1. Trimming at V came to 3 bases and at J to 3 bases, leaving 3 bases not matched to a gene. The CDR3 loop spans 14 amino acids. CDR1 and CDR2 from the germline V gene are KGHSH and LQKENI. CDR3 region: CASSPGQGFYEQYF. CDR3 in DNA: TGTGCCAGCTCACCGGGACAGGGTTTCTACGAGCAGTACTTC.

The chain carries TRBV7-2 and TRBJ1-4; D is possibly TRBD1 (6 bases). Germline V CDR1 and CDR2: SGHTA, FQGNSA. The CDR3 totals 15 residues. V dropped 5 bases and J dropped 8 bases, with 18 bases sitting between them. CDR3: CASSVIQGFREKLFF. For the CDR3, the DNA is TGTGCCAGCAGCGTTATACAGGGATTCAGGGAAAAACTGTTTTTT.

The rearrangement links TRBV4-3 to TRBJ2-3; D not certain. With 0 bases removed from V and 0 bases from J, the gap between germline ends came to 10 bases. There are 16 residues in the CDR3. Germline V gene sequence: CDR1 LGHNA, CDR2 YSLEER. The CDR3 coding sequence is TGCGCCAGCAGCCAAGACTGGGCCCCTAGCACAGATACGCAGTATTTT. It translates to CASSQDWAPSTDTQYF.

The chain recombines TRBV5-6 with TRBJ1-2, with 7 nucleotides matching TRBD1. Germline V gives CDR1 SGHDT, CDR2 YYEEEE. After removal of 4 bases from V and 8 bases from J, the junction contained 11 bases not matched to a gene. CDR3 size: 14 residues. DNA for the CDR3: TGTGCCAGCAGCCTCCCGACAGGGACGGAAGGCTACACCTTC. Its translation: CASSLPTGTEGYTF.

V gene TRBV30 combines with J gene TRBJ1-5; D is possibly TRBD1 (5 bases). Looked up from germline, CDR1 is GTSNPN and CDR2 is SVGIG (reference sequence). V was clipped by 2 bases and J by 4 bases, with 18 bases between them. The CDR3 totals 16 residues. The DNA for the CDR3 is TGTGCCTGGAGTCCTCGAGTGGGGGTAAGGAATCAGCCCCAGCATTTT. Residues: CAWSPRVGVRNQPQHF.

The chain is built from TRBV6-6 and TRBJ2-5, with 9 bases lining up with TRBD2. Germline V lookup: CDR1 MNHNY, CDR2 SVGAGI (reference sequence). The CDR3 is made up of 15 amino acids. V was clipped by 7 bases and J by 4 bases; unmatched bases: 10. For the CDR3, the DNA is TGTGCCAGCACTCTTGCTAGCGGGGTATCAGAGACCCAGTACTTC. Its translation: CASTLASGVSETQYF.

The rearrangement joins TRBV11-3 to TRBJ2-2; maybe TRBD2 (7 bases). Trimming left V 6 bases short and J 7 bases short, with 12 bases between. This CDR3 spans 13 amino acids. Germline CDR1 is SGHNT and CDR2 is YENEEA. CDR3 sequence: CASRKGGLGELFF. The CDR3 coding sequence is TGTGCCAGCAGAAAGGGGGGGCTCGGGGAGCTGTTTTTT.

J is TRBJ1-6 and V is TRBV6-4; no reliable D call. The length of the CDR3 is 13 residues. The germline CDR1 and CDR2 sequences are MRHNA and SNTAGT. V gave up 7 bases and J gave up 8 bases, with 12 bases separating them. CDR3 nucleotide sequence: TGTGCCAGCACACTGGGGAACCATTCACCCCTCCACTTT. It is translated as CASTLGNHSPLHF.

The rearrangement uses TRBV18 and TRBJ1-6, with D possibly being TRBD1 (5 bases). CDR3 length: 13 amino acids. The germline V gene encodes CDR1 KGHSH and CDR2 LQKENI. Trimming removed 6 bases from V and 12 bases from J, with 15 bases in between. The chain's CDR3 is CASSQRGQKPLHF. The CDR3 DNA sequence: TGTGCCAGCTCGCAAAGAGGACAAAAACCCCTCCACTTT. The full variable domain, in which reference TRBV18 and TRBJ1-6 provide the parts outside the CDR3, is NAGVMQNPRHLVRRRGQEARLRCSPMKGHSHVYWYRQLPEEGLKFMVYLQKENIIDESGMPKERFSAEFPKEGPSILRIQQVVRGDSAAYFCASSQRGQKPLHFGNGTRLTVT.

The chain couples TRBV19 to TRBJ1-2; D unclear. In germline, CDR1 is LNHDA, CDR2 SQIVND (reference sequence). This CDR3 has 13 residues. V gave up 9 bases and J gave up 6 bases, with 17 bases separating them. DNA for the CDR3: TGTGCCAGCACACGGAGGGCAGCGGATGGCTACACCTTC. Translated: CASTRRAADGYTF. Supplemented by reference TRBV19 and TRBJ1-2, the full variable domain reads DGGITQSPKYLFRKEGQNVTLSCEQNLNHDAMYWYRQDPGQGLRLIYYSQIVNDFQKGDIAEGYSVSREKKESFPLTVTSAQKNPTAFYLCASTRRAADGYTFGSGTRLTVV.

The chain combines TRBV5-5 with TRBJ1-6, with TRBD1 matching over 9 bases. Germline V gene lookup returns CDR1 SGHKS and CDR2 YYEKEE (reference sequence). The trim removed 2 bases at V and 5 bases at J, leaving 2 bases unmatched. The CDR3 is 15 amino acids. The CDR3, as DNA: TGTGCCAGCAGCTTCCGGGACAGGGATAATTCACCCCTCCACTTT. This sequence encodes CASSFRDRDNSPLHF.

CDR3 bases: TGTGCCAGCAGTTCAGGGGCTCGCGGAGCTTTCTTT. Protein: CASSSGARGAFF. This chain joins TRBV12-3 or TRBV12-4 and TRBJ1-1; D may be TRBD1 (6 bases). V was trimmed by 4 bases and J by 10 bases, leaving 13 bases between them. This CDR3 contains 12 residues.

The rearrangement joins TRBV29-1 to TRBJ2-1, with 8 bases identical to TRBD1. V lost 1 base, J lost 6 bases, and 5 bases stayed unmatched. Germline-derived CDR1 and CDR2 are SQVTM and ANQGSEA. The CDR3 contains 14 residues. Written as DNA, the CDR3 is TGCAGCGTTGAAGTCCGGACAGGGTCCAATGAGCAGTTCTTC. Its translation: CSVEVRTGSNEQFF.